The 29 T cell receptor beta chains in this list originate from one sample, sequenced in a study of PD-L1 blockade in urothelial cancer. Clones were read by immunoSEQ multiplex PCR, and TCRdb kept only the in-frame ones, dropping some. Of around 70,000 clones listed, 65% to 85% are singletons. The time point: pretreatment peripheral blood. Sample: PBMCs, taken around atezolizumab (anti-PD-L1) treatment. These TCRs come from a woman between 65 and 79 years old with urothelial cancer.

The chain links TRBV28 to TRBJ2-3; perhaps TRBD2 as D (6 bases). The V gene lost 3 bases and the J gene lost 11 bases, with 21 bases spanning the gap. The V gene's germline CDR1 is MDHEN and CDR2 SYDVKM. CDR3 length: 15 amino acids. The CDR3 sequence: CASSFPRSGPRGQYF. In nucleotides, the CDR3 is TGTGCCAGCAGTTTCCCCCGGAGCGGGCCGAGGGGGCAGTATTTT.

This sequence joins TRBV6-4 and TRBJ2-1; the match to TRBD2 covers 11 bases. CDR1 is MRHNA, CDR2 SNTAGT, per germline. The CDR3 covers 16 residues. The V segment lost 3 bases and the J segment 2 bases; nucleotides outside the gene matches: 3. This chain's CDR3 is CASSERLAGPYNEQFF. The CDR3 coding sequence is TGTGCCAGCAGTGAGAGACTAGCGGGACCCTACAATGAGCAGTTCTTC.

J is TRBJ2-5 and V is TRBV10-1, with 8 bases identical to TRBD1. The CDR3 is 17 amino acids. After removal of 7 bases from V and 7 bases from J, the junction contained 20 bases not matched to a gene. In germline, CDR1 is WNHNN, CDR2 SYGVQD (reference sequence). The CDR3 DNA reads TGCGCCAGCATCAGGCCCAAGACAGGGGAATTGTTTGGGACCCAGTACTTC. This gives the protein CASIRPKTGELFGTQYF.

V usage is TRBV19 and J usage is TRBJ1-4; perhaps TRBD1 as D (5 bases). This CDR3 spans 15 amino acids. With 6 bases removed from V and 0 bases from J, the gap between germline ends came to 11 bases. CDR1 is LNHDA and CDR2 is SQIVND in the germline V gene (reference sequence). In DNA form, the CDR3 reads TGTGCCAGTAGAGACAGAGTTGCAACTAATGAAAAACTGTTTTTT. This gives the protein CASRDRVATNEKLFF.

This rearrangement joins TRBV7-3 to TRBJ2-3; TRBD2 aligns across 13 bases. Germline V gene sequence: CDR1 SGHTA, CDR2 FQGTGA. The length of the CDR3 is 18 residues. V shed 4 bases and J 6 bases; nucleotides not matched to a gene: 13. The CDR3 loop is CASSSTPPGLAGTDTQYF. Here the CDR3 DNA reads TGTGCCAGCAGCTCAACCCCCCCGGGACTAGCGGGAACCGATACGCAGTATTTT.

This clone is a singleton in its sample. The rearrangement joins TRBV28 to TRBJ2-7; no clear D. V was clipped by 7 bases and J by 2 bases, with 9 bases between them. This CDR3 is 12 amino acids long. Germline lookup yields CDR1 MDHEN and CDR2 SYDVKM. CDR3 residues: CASTTATYEQYF. CDR3 sequence (DNA): TGTGCCAGCACCACTGCTACCTACGAGCAGTACTTC.

The chain is built from TRBV5-8 and TRBJ1-1; D unclear. Germline V gene lookup returns CDR1 SGHTS and CDR2 YDEGEE. This CDR3 has 11 amino acids. The V end was cut by 4 bases, the J end by 3 bases, with 4 bases between. The CDR3 region has the DNA TGTGCCAGCAGCGTCTACACTGAAGCTTTCTTT. It yields the protein CASSVYTEAFF.

This rearrangement joins TRBV30 to TRBJ2-5, with 9 bases that match TRBD1. The CDR3 has 17 residues. The V gene's germline CDR1 is GTSNPN and CDR2 SVGIG (reference sequence). V trimming: 5 bases; J trimming: 5 bases; junction bases outside the gene matches: 18. CDR3 nucleotides: TGTGCCTGGGGTTCTCCATTCGCAACAGGGGGCGGGGAGACCCAGTACTTC. Its translation: CAWGSPFATGGGETQYF.

This clone was counted once. V is TRBV20-1 and J is TRBJ2-7; no firm D call. V was cut by 1 base and J by 4 bases, with 5 bases left in between. In germline, CDR1 is DFQATT, CDR2 SNEGSKA (reference sequence). This CDR3 is 11 amino acids long. The chain's CDR3 is CSARASYEQYF. CDR3 bases: TGCAGTGCTAGAGCGTCGTACGAGCAGTACTTC.

This sequence joins TRBV4-1 and TRBJ1-1; D is undetermined. Germline CDR1 reads MGHRA; CDR2 reads YSYEKL. Deletions cut 3 bases from V and 4 bases from J, with 9 bases between. This CDR3 spans 13 amino acids. The CDR3 DNA sequence: TGCGCCAGCAGCCAGGAGTTGGGCACTGAAGCTTTCTTT. Protein product: CASSQELGTEAFF.

DNA of the CDR3: TGTGCCAGCAGCTTGATAGTAAGCGGGAACGAGCAGTACTTC. This encodes CASSLIVSGNEQYF. This chain uses TRBV5-4 with TRBJ2-7; 7 nucleotides align to TRBD2. The V and J ends lost 1 base and 5 bases, in that order; junction bases with no gene match: 6. There are 14 residues in the CDR3. Looked up from germline, CDR1 is SGHNT and CDR2 is YYREEE (reference sequence).

The chain recombines TRBV7-8 with TRBJ2-1; 7 bases match TRBD2. CDR1 and CDR2 (germline): SGHVS, FQNEAQ. The CDR3 is made up of 16 amino acids. V lost 1 base, J lost 4 bases, and 7 bases stayed unmatched. CDR3: CASSLVLASGYNEQFF. CDR3 bases: TGTGCCAGCAGCTTAGTCTTGGCTAGCGGATACAATGAGCAGTTCTTC.

The chain carries TRBV28 and TRBJ2-1, with 10 positions matching TRBD2. The J segment lost 5 bases and the V segment lost 3 bases, leaving 1 base of the junction unmatched. This CDR3 is built from 14 residues. Germline assignment: CDR1 MDHEN and CDR2 SYDVKM. The CDR3: CASSFSGRNNEQFF. As DNA, the CDR3 is TGTGCCAGCAGTTTTAGCGGGAGGAACAATGAGCAGTTCTTC.

V is TRBV9 and J is TRBJ2-1; TRBD1 aligns across 7 bases. The CDR3 has 16 residues. Germline loops: CDR1 SGDLS, CDR2 YYNGEE. V trimming: 3 bases; J trimming: 6 bases; junction bases outside the gene matches: 12. The CDR3 DNA reads TGTGCCAGCAGCGACCCCCGGGACAGTAGTGGCAATGAGCAGTTCTTC. Its translation is CASSDPRDSSGNEQFF.

The chain recombines TRBV29-1 with TRBJ1-2; TRBD1 might be the D (5 bases). The CDR3 is 15 amino acids. V was cut by 0 bases and J by 4 bases, with 15 bases left in between. Germline CDR1 is SQVTM and CDR2 is ANQGSEA. The CDR3 here is CSVEDFRGTGYGYTF. DNA of the CDR3: TGCAGCGTTGAAGATTTCCGGGGGACCGGCTATGGCTACACCTTC.

V and J are TRBV5-4 and TRBJ2-3, with D possibly being TRBD2 (6 bases). Between the trimmed V and J ends, which lost 2 bases and 0 bases, there was a span of 10 bases. The CDR3 extends over 15 amino acids. CDR1 and CDR2 from the germline V gene are SGHNT and YYREEE (reference sequence). The CDR3 spells CASSFSSVSTDTQYF. The CDR3 bases are TGTGCCAGCAGCTTTTCTAGCGTCAGCACAGATACGCAGTATTTT.

This clone has only one observation. The gene calls are TRBV28 and TRBJ2-7; 11 bases are a match to TRBD1. This CDR3 spans 15 amino acids. Germline V gene sequence: CDR1 MDHEN, CDR2 SYDVKM. V shed 5 bases, J shed 2 bases, and the junction held 5 bases outside the gene matches. CDR3 nucleotide sequence: TGTGCCAGCAGTCAACCGGGACAGGGGGCCTACGAGCAGTACTTC. Translating gives CASSQPGQGAYEQYF.

This clone was detected only a few times. The chain recombines TRBV5-1 with TRBJ1-2; D ambiguous. CDR1 is SGHRS, CDR2 YFSETQ, per germline. Trimming took off 3 bases at V and 2 bases at J, with 8 bases between the two ends. The CDR3 spans 13 residues. CDR3 sequence: CASSSLANYGYTF. CDR3 nucleotides: TGCGCCAGCAGCTCTCTGGCCAACTATGGCTACACCTTC.

The DNA for the CDR3 is TGTGCCAGCAGCTCCCTGGGATCAGGGGCCAACTATGGCTACACCTTC. Translation: CASSSLGSGANYGYTF. The J gene is TRBJ1-2, the V gene TRBV7-2; a possible D gene is TRBD1 (6 bases). V was trimmed by 4 bases and J by 2 bases, leaving 17 bases between them. This CDR3 is built from 16 residues. Germline V gene sequence: CDR1 SGHTA, CDR2 FQGNSA.

V and J are TRBV7-9 and TRBJ2-5; D is possibly TRBD1 (6 bases). There are 17 residues in the CDR3. The V end was cut by 0 bases, the J end by 5 bases, with 19 bases between. Germline V CDR1 and CDR2: SEHNR, FQNEAQ (reference sequence). The CDR3 DNA reads as TGTGCCAGCAGCTTAGCCTCCAAGGTGGGGACAAGGGAGACCCAGTACTTC. This translates into CASSLASKVGTRETQYF. Together with reference TRBV7-9 and TRBJ2-5, the CDR3 gives the full variable domain: DTGVSQNPRHKITKRGQNVTFRCDPISEHNRLYWYRQTLGQGPEFLTYFQNEAQLEKSRLLSDRFSAERPKGSFSTLEIQRTEQGDSAMYLCASSLASKVGTRETQYFGPGTRLLVL.

The V and J genes are TRBV27 and TRBJ2-1, with D perhaps matching TRBD2 (7 bases). The germline V gene has CDR1 MNHEY and CDR2 SMNVEV (reference sequence). V dropped 5 bases and J dropped 8 bases, with 22 bases sitting between them. The CDR3 runs to 16 residues. This CDR3 reads CASSRTGTGRDYEQFF. CDR3 nucleotide sequence: TGTGCCAGCAGTCGGACCGGCACAGGGAGGGATTATGAGCAGTTCTTC.

V gene TRBV4-2 combines with J gene TRBJ2-7; tentatively, D is TRBD2 (6 bases). The V and J ends lost 1 base and 5 bases respectively, with 12 bases between them. The CDR3 has 14 amino acids. Germline values: CDR1 LGHNA, CDR2 YNFKEQ. CDR3 coding DNA: TGTGCCAGCAGCCAAGTGATGGGCGGGGACGAGCAGTACTTC. Its translation: CASSQVMGGDEQYF.

Concerning this clone itself: At one end, the junction sequence differs from germline, possibly due to a read error. J is TRBJ2-7 and V is TRBV5-8, with 8 bases lining up with TRBD1. This CDR3 has 15 amino acids. The germline gives CDR1 SGHTS, CDR2 YDEGEE. The CDR3 is CASSRPGTGPYQQYF. In nucleotides, the CDR3 is TGTGCCAGCAGCCGCCCCGGGACAGGACCCTACCAGCAGTACTTC.

The chain recombines TRBV5-1 with TRBJ1-2; no firm D call. The V gene lost 0 bases and the J gene lost 5 bases, with 11 bases spanning the gap. The CDR3 is 14 amino acids. The germline gives CDR1 SGHRS, CDR2 YFSETQ. The CDR3: CASSLGEGSYGYTF. CDR3 nucleotide sequence: TGCGCCAGCAGCTTGGGCGAGGGAAGTTATGGCTACACCTTC. The variable domain in full, completed from reference TRBV5-1 and TRBJ1-2, reads KAGVTQTPRYLIKTRGQQVTLSCSPISGHRSVSWYQQTPGQGLQFLFEYFSETQRNKGNFPGRFSGRQFSNSRSEMNVSTLELGDSALYLCASSLGEGSYGYTFGSGTRLTVV.

The gene calls are TRBV4-2 and TRBJ2-5; 13 bases are shared with TRBD2. J gave up 5 bases and V 5 bases, and 8 bases lay outside the gene matches. The CDR3 is made up of 16 amino acids. From germline, CDR1 is LGHNA and CDR2 YNFKEQ. CDR3 nucleotides: TGTGCCAGCAGCTCACGGACTAGCGGGAGCTTGGAGACCCAGTACTTC. Its protein is CASSSRTSGSLETQYF.

J is TRBJ2-5 and V is TRBV27; TRBD2 might be the D (5 bases). This CDR3 comprises 13 residues. Trimming removed 5 bases from V and 5 bases from J, with 12 bases in between. CDR1 and CDR2 (germline): MNHEY, SMNVEV (reference sequence). The CDR3: CASSLLRGETQYF. DNA for the CDR3: TGTGCCAGCAGTCTCCTACGCGGGGAGACCCAGTACTTC.

The CDR3 loop is CATSRDPGASGYEQYF. For the CDR3, the DNA is TGTGCCACCAGCAGAGATCCCGGGGCTAGCGGTTACGAGCAGTACTTC. The chain carries TRBV15 and TRBJ2-7, with 7 bases lining up with TRBD2. The CDR3 loop spans 16 amino acids. Germline trimming cut 0 bases from V and 4 bases from J; bases unmatched to any gene: 9. The germline V gene has CDR1 LNHNV and CDR2 YYDKDF (reference sequence).

This chain links TRBV27 with TRBJ2-7, with TRBD1 matching 8 bases. The CDR3 runs to 15 residues. Trimming at V came to 8 bases and at J to 5 bases, leaving 14 bases not matched to a gene. Germline CDR1 reads MNHEY; CDR2 reads SMNVEV (reference sequence). CDR3 in DNA: TGTGCCAGCTCAACATTGGGACAGGTAAAGCACGAGCAGTACTTC. This codes for CASSTLGQVKHEQYF.

This rearrangement joins TRBV12-5 to TRBJ2-5, with 7 bases identical to TRBD1. CDR1 is LGHNT, CDR2 FRNRAP, per germline. The length of the CDR3 is 15 residues. With V trimmed by 6 bases and J by 5 bases, 12 bases remained unmatched. This CDR3 is CASGLGQAFYETQYF. CDR3 DNA sequence: TGTGCTAGTGGCCTTGGACAGGCTTTTTACGAGACCCAGTACTTC.